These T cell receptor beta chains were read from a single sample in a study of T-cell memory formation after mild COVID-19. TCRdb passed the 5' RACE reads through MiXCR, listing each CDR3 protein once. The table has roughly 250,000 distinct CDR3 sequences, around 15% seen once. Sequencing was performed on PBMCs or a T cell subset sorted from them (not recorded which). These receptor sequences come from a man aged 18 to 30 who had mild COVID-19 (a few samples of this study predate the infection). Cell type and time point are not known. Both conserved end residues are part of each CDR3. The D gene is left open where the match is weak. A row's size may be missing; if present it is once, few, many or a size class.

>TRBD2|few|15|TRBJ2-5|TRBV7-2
TGTGCCAGCAGCTTGGCTAGCGGGGTACCAGAGACCCAGTACTTC
CASSLASGVPETQYF
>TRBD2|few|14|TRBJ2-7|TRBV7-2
TGTGCCAGCAGCTCCGGCGGCGGGGGGTACGAGCAGTACTTC
CASSSGGGGYEQYF
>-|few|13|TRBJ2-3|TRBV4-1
TGCGCCAGCAGCCAAGACCCCGGAGATACGCAGTATTTT
CASSQDPGDTQYF
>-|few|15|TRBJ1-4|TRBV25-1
TGTGCCAGCAGTGAATACGGCGCCCGGGGTGAAAAACTGTTTTTT
CASSEYGARGEKLFF
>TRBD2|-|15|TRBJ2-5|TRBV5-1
TGCGCCAGCGCCTCCATAGCGGGGGGGCAAGAGACCCAGTACTTC
CASASIAGGQETQYF
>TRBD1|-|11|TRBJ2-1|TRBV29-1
TGCAGCGTTGGACAGGGCAATGAGCAGTTCTTC
CSVGQGNEQFF
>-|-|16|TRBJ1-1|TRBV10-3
TGTGCCATCAGTACCCCCCGGCTGGGCGGGACGACTGAAGCTTTCTTT
CAISTPRLGGTTEAFF
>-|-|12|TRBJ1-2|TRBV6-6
TGTGCCAGCAGTTACCCAGTGGAGGGCTACACCTTC
CASSYPVEGYTF
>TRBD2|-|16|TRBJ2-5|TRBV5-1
TGCGCCAGCAGCTTGGAGGCCCCTAGCGGGCCGAAGACCCAGTACTTC
CASSLEAPSGPKTQYF
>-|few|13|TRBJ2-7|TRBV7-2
TGTGCCAGCAGCTTAGGCCACCAAAACGAGCAGTACTTC
CASSLGHQNEQYF
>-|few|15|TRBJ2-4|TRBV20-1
TGCAGTGCTCCCGACACAGGGAAGGCCAAAAACATTCAGTACTTC
CSAPDTGKAKNIQYF
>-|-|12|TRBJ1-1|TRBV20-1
TGCAGTGCTAGACGGCGGAACACTGAAGCTTTCTTT
CSARRRNTEAFF
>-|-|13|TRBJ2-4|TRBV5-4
TGTGCCAGCAGCTTGGGAGGGTCAGGCATTCAGTACTTC
CASSLGGSGIQYF
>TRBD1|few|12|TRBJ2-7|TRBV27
TGTGCCAGCAGGACAGGGGGCTACGAGCAGTACTTC
CASRTGGYEQYF
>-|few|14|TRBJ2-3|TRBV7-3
TGTGCCAGCAGCCCCAGTGTCAGTTTAGATACGCAGTATTTT
CASSPSVSLDTQYF
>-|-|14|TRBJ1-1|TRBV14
TGTGCCAGCAGCCCTAGACTTCGGAACACTGAAGCTTTCTTT
CASSPRLRNTEAFF
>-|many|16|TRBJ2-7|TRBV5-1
TGCGCCAGCAGCTTAAATGGACGGCGATCCTCCTACGAGCAGTACTTC
CASSLNGRRSSYEQYF
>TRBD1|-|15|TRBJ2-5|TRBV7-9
TGTGCCAGCAGCCTCCGGGACAGGGAACAAGAGACCCAGTACTTC
CASSLRDREQETQYF
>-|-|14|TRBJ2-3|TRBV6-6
TGTGCCAGCATCTGGGGGGCCAGCACAGATACGCAGTATTTT
CASIWGASTDTQYF
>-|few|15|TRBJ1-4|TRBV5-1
TGCGCCAGCAGCCCGATGACAGCTTCTAATGAAAAACTGTTTTTT
CASSPMTASNEKLFF
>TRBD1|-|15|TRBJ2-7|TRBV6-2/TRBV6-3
TGTGCCAGCAGTGGCTACAGGGGATTCCTCTACGAGCAGTACTTC
CASSGYRGFLYEQYF
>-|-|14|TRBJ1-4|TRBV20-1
TGCAGTGCCACACGAAGAACTTCGGATGAAAAACTGTTTTTT
CSATRRTSDEKLFF
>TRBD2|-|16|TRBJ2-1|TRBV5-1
TGCGCCAGCAGCCCGGACGGGCGGGGGGGAGCGGATGAGCAGTTCTTC
CASSPDGRGGADEQFF
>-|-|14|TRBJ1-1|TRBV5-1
TGCGCCAGCAGCGTGGTTGCCAGAAGCACTGAAGCTTTCTTT
CASSVVARSTEAFF
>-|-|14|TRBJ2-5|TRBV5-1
TGCGCCAGCAGCTTGGAGGCCGGTCAAGAGACCCAGTACTTC
CASSLEAGQETQYF
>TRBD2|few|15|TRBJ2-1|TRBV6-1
TGTGCCAGCAGTGAAGTCGGGGGGTCCTACAATGAGCAGTTCTTC
CASSEVGGSYNEQFF
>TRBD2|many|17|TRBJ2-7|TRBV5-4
TGTGCCAGCAGCTTTGGTAGCGGGGGGCCGAGCTCCTACGAGCAGTACTTC
CASSFGSGGPSSYEQYF
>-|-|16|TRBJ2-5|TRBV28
TGTGCCAGCAGTTTTTCGGCAGGGTTTGGCCAAGAGACCCAGTACTTC
CASSFSAGFGQETQYF
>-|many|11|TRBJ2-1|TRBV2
TGTGCCAGCAGTGAATACAATGAGCAGTTCTTC
CASSEYNEQFF
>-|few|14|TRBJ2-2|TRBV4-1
TGCGCCAGCAGCACCGCCGGGACCACCGGGGAGCTGTTTTTT
CASSTAGTTGELFF
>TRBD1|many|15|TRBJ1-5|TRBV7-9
TGCGCCAGCAGCCCTGGACAGGGCGGCAATCAGCCCCAGCATTTT
CASSPGQGGNQPQHF
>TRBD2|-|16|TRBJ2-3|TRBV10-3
TGTGCCATCAGCCGGGGGGAGGGGCTCAACACAGATACGCAGTATTTT
CAISRGEGLNTDTQYF
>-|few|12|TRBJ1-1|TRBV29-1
TGCAGCTTACGGGGGGGGAACACTGAAGCTTTCTTT
CSLRGGNTEAFF
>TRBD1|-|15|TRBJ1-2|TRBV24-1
TGTGCCACCAGTGATTCCCGGACAGGGGGCAATGGCTACACCTTC
CATSDSRTGGNGYTF
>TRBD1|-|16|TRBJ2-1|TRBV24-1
TGTGCCACCAGTGACCCCACAGGGGATAGATACAATGAGCAGTTCTTC
CATSDPTGDRYNEQFF
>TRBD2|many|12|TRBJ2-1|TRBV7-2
TGTGCCAGCAGCTCTAGCGGCAATGAGCAGTTCTTC
CASSSSGNEQFF
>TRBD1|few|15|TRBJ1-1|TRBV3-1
TGTGCCAGCACCTTTGGACAGGTCCTAGGCACTGAAGCTTTCTTT
CASTFGQVLGTEAFF
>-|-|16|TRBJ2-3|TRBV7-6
TGTGCCAGCAGCTTACTTCTGGTTTCTAGCACAGATACGCAGTATTTT
CASSLLLVSSTDTQYF
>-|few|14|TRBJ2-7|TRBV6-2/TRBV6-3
TGTGCCAGCAGTTACCAGGGAGGTGTCTACGAGCAGTACTTC
CASSYQGGVYEQYF
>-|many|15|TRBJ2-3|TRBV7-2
TGTGCCAGCAGCTTAAGGGGGGGGGAAGGAGATACGCAGTATTTT
CASSLRGGEGDTQYF
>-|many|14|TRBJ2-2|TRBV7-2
TGTGCCAGCAGCCCCGGACGGGCCCTTAGGGAGCTGTTTTTT
CASSPGRALRELFF
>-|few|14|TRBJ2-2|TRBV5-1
TGCGCCAGCAGCTTGCGAGGATACACCGGGGAGCTGTTTTTT
CASSLRGYTGELFF
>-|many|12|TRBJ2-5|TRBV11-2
TGTGCCAGTCACGGGGGCGAAGAGACCCAGTACTTC
CASHGGEETQYF
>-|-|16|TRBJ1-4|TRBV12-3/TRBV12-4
TGTGCCAGCAGATCCCTGGGAGGGGACCCTACCGAAAAACTTTTTTTT
CASRSLGGDPTEKLFF
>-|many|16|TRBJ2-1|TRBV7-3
TGTGCCAGCAGCCCTGAAAAGGGTGGCTCCTACAATGAGCAGTTCTTC
CASSPEKGGSYNEQFF
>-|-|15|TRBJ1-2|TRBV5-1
TGCGCCAGCAGCTTGCCGGGGCCCCATAACTATGGCTACACCTTC
CASSLPGPHNYGYTF
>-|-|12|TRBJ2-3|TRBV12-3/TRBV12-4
TGTGCCAGCAGTTTAATGGAGGATACGCAGTATTTT
CASSLMEDTQYF
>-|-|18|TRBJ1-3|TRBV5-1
TGCGCCTGCAGCTTGGGTCCCCACGGACTTGAGGCTGGAAACACCATATATTTT
CACSLGPHGLEAGNTIYF
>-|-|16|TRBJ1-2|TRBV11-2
TGTGCCAGCAGCTTTGAGCAGCGGGGGGGCCGGAAGGGCTACACCTTC
CASSFEQRGGRKGYTF
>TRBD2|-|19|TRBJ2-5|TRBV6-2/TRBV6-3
TGTGCCAGCAGTTACTCGACTAGCGGGGGGCCTGCGTACCAAGAGACCCAGTACTTC
CASSYSTSGGPAYQETQYF
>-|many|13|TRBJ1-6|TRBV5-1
TGCGCCAGCAGCTTGAAGGGAGATTCACCCCTCCACTTT
CASSLKGDSPLHF
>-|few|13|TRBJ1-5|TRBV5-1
TGCGCCAGCAGCGAACAGGGCAATCAGCCCCAGCATTTT
CASSEQGNQPQHF